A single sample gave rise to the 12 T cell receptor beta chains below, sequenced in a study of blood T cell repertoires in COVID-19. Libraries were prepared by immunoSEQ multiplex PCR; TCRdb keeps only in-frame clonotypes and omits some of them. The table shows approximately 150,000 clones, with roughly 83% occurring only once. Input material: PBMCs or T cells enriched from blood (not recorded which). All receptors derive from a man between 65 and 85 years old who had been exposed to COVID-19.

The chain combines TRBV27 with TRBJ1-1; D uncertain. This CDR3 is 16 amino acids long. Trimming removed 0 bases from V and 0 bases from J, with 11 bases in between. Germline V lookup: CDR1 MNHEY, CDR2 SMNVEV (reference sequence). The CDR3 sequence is CASSLSRWVMNTEAFF. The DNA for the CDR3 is TGTGCCAGCAGTTTATCGAGGTGGGTGATGAACACTGAAGCTTTCTTT.

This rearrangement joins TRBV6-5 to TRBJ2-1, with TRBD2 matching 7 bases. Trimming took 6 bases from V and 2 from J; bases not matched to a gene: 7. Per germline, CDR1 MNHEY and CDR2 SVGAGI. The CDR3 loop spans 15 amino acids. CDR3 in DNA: TGTGCCAGCAGCTCCGGGACTAACACCTACAATGAGCAGTTCTTC. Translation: CASSSGTNTYNEQFF.

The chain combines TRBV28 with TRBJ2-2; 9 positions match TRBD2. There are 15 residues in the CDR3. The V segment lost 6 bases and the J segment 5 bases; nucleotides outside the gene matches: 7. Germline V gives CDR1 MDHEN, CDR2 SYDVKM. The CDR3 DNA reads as TGTGCCAGCAGGGCAGCGGGAGGTTTTACCGGGGAGCTGTTTTTT. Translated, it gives CASRAAGGFTGELFF.

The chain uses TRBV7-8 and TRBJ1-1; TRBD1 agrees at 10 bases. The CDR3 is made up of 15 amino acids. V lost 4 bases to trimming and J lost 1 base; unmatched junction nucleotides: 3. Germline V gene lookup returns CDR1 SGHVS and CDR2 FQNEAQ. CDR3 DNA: TGTGCCAGCAGCTGGGGACAGGGGAGGAACACTGAAGCTTTCTTT. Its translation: CASSWGQGRNTEAFF.

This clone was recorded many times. The CDR3 reads CASSTTGGSRWETQYF. CDR3 DNA sequence: TGTGCCAGCAGCACGACAGGGGGCAGTAGGTGGGAGACCCAGTACTTC. This chain links TRBV7-9 with TRBJ2-5; 10 bases align to TRBD1. V lost 5 bases and J lost 5; bases outside the gene matches: 11. The germline V gene encodes CDR1 SEHNR and CDR2 FQNEAQ (reference sequence). The CDR3 is 16 amino acids.

CDR3 residues: CASSRRRGDNEQYF. The CDR3, as DNA: TGTGCCAGCAGTCGAAGGCGGGGGGATAACGAGCAGTACTTC. The chain combines TRBV11-3 with TRBJ2-7; 8 bases fit TRBD2. Germline assignment: CDR1 SGHNT and CDR2 YENEEA. With V trimmed by 6 bases and J by 5 bases, 9 bases remained unmatched. The CDR3 is 14 residues long.

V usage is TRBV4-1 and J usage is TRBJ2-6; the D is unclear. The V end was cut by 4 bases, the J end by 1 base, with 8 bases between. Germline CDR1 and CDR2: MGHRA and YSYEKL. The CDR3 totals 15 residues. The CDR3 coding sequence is TGCGCCAGCAGCCCCCCAGATTCTGGGGCCAACGTCCTGACTTTC. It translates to CASSPPDSGANVLTF.

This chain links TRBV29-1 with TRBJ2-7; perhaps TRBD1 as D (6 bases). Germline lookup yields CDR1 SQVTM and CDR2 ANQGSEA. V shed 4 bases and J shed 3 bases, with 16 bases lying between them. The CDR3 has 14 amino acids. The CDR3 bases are TGCAGCGTTGGACCTTCCGGGACAATCTACGAGCAGTACTTC. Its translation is CSVGPSGTIYEQYF.

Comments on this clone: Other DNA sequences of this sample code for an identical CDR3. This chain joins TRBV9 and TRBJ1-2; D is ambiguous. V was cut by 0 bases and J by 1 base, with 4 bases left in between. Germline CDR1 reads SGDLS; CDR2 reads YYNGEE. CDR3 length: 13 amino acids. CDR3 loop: CASSVGGNYGYTF. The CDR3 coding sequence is TGTGCCAGCAGCGTAGGAGGTAACTATGGCTACACCTTC.

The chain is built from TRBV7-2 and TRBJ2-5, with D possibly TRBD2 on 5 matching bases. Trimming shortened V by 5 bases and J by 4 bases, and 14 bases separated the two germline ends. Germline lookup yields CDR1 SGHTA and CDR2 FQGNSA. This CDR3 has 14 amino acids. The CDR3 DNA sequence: TGTGCCAGCAGCCTCCTTCCGGGGAGAGAGACCCAGTACTTC. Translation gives CASSLLPGRETQYF.

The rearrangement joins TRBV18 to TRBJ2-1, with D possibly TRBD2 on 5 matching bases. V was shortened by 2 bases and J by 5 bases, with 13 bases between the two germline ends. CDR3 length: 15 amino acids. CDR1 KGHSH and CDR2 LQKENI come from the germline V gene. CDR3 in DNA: TGTGCCAGCTCACCATTTTCGGACTCTCACAATGAGCAGTTCTTC. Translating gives CASSPFSDSHNEQFF. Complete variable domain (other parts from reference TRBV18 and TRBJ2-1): NAGVMQNPRHLVRRRGQEARLRCSPMKGHSHVYWYRQLPEEGLKFMVYLQKENIIDESGMPKERFSAEFPKEGPSILRIQQVVRGDSAAYFCASSPFSDSHNEQFFGPGTRLTVL.

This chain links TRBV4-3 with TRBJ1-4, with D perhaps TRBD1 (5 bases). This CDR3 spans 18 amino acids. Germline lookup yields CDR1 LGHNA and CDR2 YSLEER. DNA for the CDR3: TGCGACACCCTTGACAGACAAGGGAATCCCGCAACTAATGAAAAACTGTTTTTT. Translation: CDTLDRQGNPATNEKLFF.